This entry features one TCR beta chain sequence. Followed over time, Seattle patients had been enrolled while infection was active. The data originate from a study of blood T cell repertoires in COVID-19. Background on the study: Researchers got acute and convalescent COVID-19 samples from the United States, Italy and Spain. T cells, B-cell-depleted T cells, or PBMCs supplied cDNA or gDNA.

As handled by the study authors: Amplifying reference gene primers gave estimates of nucleated cell counts. Assay used: immunoSEQ multiplex PCR; TCRdb lists only in-frame clones, some missing. V, J and clone size are taken as reported in that table, and D and trimming were inferred from the DNA itself. This sample has some 200,000 clones, with 75% to 90% found just once. The sequenced sample was peripheral blood. The receptor was derived from a woman in her 70s with COVID-19, enrolled during active disease.

CDR3 loop: CASSPIQGSTSGANVLTF. The CDR3 DNA sequence: TGTGCCAGCTCACCTATACAGGGATCCACCTCTGGGGCCAACGTCCTGACTTTC. The chain carries TRBV18 and TRBJ2-6, with TRBD1 as a possible D gene (6 bases). Germline values: CDR1 KGHSH, CDR2 LQKENI. V shed 3 bases and J shed 0 bases, with 15 bases lying between them. The length of the CDR3 is 18 residues.